A selection of T cell receptor beta chains follows, all from one sample in a study of vaccination and CD4 T cells after COVID-19. These receptors have no known antigen. A single record per CDR3 protein comes from TCRdb applying MiXCR to the PCR reads. This table holds 20,000 or so distinct CDR3 sequences, around 58% found once. Sequencing input: CD4+ T cells from blood, cultured in vitro. The receptors derive from a human donor who had recovered from COVID-19. Both conserved end residues are part of each CDR3. The order of the fields is D gene, clone size, J gene, V gene, CDR3 protein, CDR3 DNA. D genes are given only for firm matches. Some rows have no size entry. The others give once, few or many, or a class for an expanded clone.

D: NA; size: NA; J: TRBJ1-2; V: TRBV5-4; CDR3: CASSLLVGNYGYTF; DNA: TGTGCCAGCAGCTTGTTGGTAGGGAACTATGGCTACACCTTC
D: NA; size: once; J: TRBJ1-2; V: TRBV11-3; CDR3: CASSPTFLGAVGGYTF; DNA: TGTGCCAGCAGCCCCACTTTTTTGGGGGCAGTGGGTGGCTACACCTTC
D: TRBD2; size: few; J: TRBJ2-3; V: TRBV20-1; CDR3: CSAIPTSGRQDTQYF; DNA: TGCAGTGCCATCCCGACTAGCGGGAGACAGGATACGCAGTATTTT
D: NA; size: NA; J: TRBJ2-3; V: TRBV7-6; CDR3: CASSLQFGADTQYF; DNA: TGTGCCAGCAGCTTACAGTTTGGGGCAGATACGCAGTATTTT
D: NA; size: NA; J: TRBJ2-7; V: TRBV7-9; CDR3: CASSLLSGVDEQYF; DNA: TGTGCCAGCAGCCTGTTGAGCGGCGTGGACGAGCAGTACTTC
D: NA; size: NA; J: TRBJ1-4; V: TRBV28; CDR3: CATSRAWDEKLFF; DNA: TGTGCCACTTCCCGGGCCTGGGATGAAAAACTGTTTTTT
D: TRBD2; size: NA; J: TRBJ2-2; V: TRBV25-1; CDR3: CASTMKAASGRAGELFF; DNA: TGTGCCAGCACCATGAAGGCGGCTAGCGGGAGGGCCGGGGAGCTGTTTTTT
D: NA; size: NA; J: TRBJ2-3; V: TRBV20-1; CDR3: CSARTGRGSDTQYF; DNA: TGCAGTGCTAGAACCGGCCGAGGGTCAGATACGCAGTATTTT
D: TRBD1; size: NA; J: TRBJ1-6; V: TRBV18; CDR3: CASSAGTGLDSPLHF; DNA: TGTGCCAGCTCGGCTGGGACAGGGTTGGATTCACCCCTCCACTTT
D: NA; size: NA; J: TRBJ1-1; V: TRBV19; CDR3: CASSTTTAPNTEAFF; DNA: TGTGCCAGTAGTACAACGACAGCACCTAACACTGAAGCTTTCTTT
D: TRBD2; size: once; J: TRBJ2-1; V: TRBV20-1; CDR3: CSASDSGSGGNEQFF; DNA: TGCAGTGCTAGTGATTCGGGGAGCGGGGGGAATGAGCAGTTCTTC